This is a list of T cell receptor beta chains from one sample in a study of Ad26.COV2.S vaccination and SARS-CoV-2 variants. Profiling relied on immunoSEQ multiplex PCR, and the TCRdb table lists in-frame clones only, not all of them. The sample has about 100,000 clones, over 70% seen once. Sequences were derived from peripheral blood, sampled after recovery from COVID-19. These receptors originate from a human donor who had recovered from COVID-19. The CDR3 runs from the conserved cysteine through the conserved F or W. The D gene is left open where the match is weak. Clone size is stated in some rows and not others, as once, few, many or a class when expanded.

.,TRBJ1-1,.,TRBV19,CASSPWLGPRGNTEAFF,TGTGCCAGTAGTCCCTGGTTGGGCCCTCGGGGGAACACTGAAGCTTTCTTT
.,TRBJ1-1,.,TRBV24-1,CATSDWNTEAFF,TGTGCCACCAGTGACTGGAACACTGAAGCTTTCTTT
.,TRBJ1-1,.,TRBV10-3,CAINSVGDTEAFF,TGTGCCATCAATTCGGTGGGGGACACTGAAGCTTTCTTT
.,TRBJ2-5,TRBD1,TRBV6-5,CATADRWDETQYF,TGTGCCACCGCGGACAGGTGGGACGAGACCCAGTACTTC
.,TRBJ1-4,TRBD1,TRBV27,CASRSGQGALLATNEKLFF,TGTGCCAGCAGAAGCGGACAGGGTGCCCTCTTAGCAACTAATGAAAAACTGTTTTTT
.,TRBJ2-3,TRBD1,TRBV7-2,CASSLGTGVTDTQYF,TGTGCCAGCAGCTTAGGGACAGGCGTCACAGATACGCAGTATTTT
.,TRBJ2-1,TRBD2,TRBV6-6,CASSPGLARAGGDEQFF,TGTGCCAGCAGTCCGGGACTAGCGCGGGCCGGGGGGGATGAGCAGTTCTTC
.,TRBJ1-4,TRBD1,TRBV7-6,CASSSPQGANEKLFF,TGTGCCAGCAGCTCCCCCCAGGGGGCTAATGAAAAACTGTTTTTT
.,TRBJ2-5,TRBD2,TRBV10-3,CAISDSLAGGQETQYF,TGTGCCATCAGTGATAGTTTAGCGGGGGGCCAAGAGACCCAGTACTTC
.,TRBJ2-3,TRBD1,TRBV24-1,CATSAGTGGFNADTQYF,TGTGCCACCAGCGCCGGGACAGGTGGGTTCAACGCAGATACGCAGTATTTT
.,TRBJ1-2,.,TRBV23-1,CASSQFEGRRVGYTF,TGCGCCAGCAGTCAATTCGAGGGGCGGAGGGTGGGCTACACCTTC
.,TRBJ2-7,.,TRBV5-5,CASSLIQDSYEQYF,TGTGCCAGCAGCTTGATCCAGGATTCCTACGAGCAGTACTTC
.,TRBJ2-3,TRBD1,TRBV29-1,CSSSLGGAWDTQYF,TGCAGCTCTTCCCTAGGGGGCGCGTGGGATACGCAGTATTTT
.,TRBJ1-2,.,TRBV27,CASSLSVREGGYGYTF,TGTGCCAGCAGTTTATCGGTTAGGGAAGGGGGCTATGGCTACACCTTC
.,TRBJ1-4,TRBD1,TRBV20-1,CSADRNEKLFF,TGCTCCGCGGACAGGAATGAAAAACTGTTTTTT
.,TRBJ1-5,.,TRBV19,CASSWSNQPQHF,TGTGCCAGTAGTTGGAGTAATCAGCCCCAGCATTTT
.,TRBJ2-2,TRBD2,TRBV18,CASSPPSGGNTGELFF,TGTGCCAGCTCACCGCCTAGCGGGGGGAACACCGGGGAGCTGTTTTTT
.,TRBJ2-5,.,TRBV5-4,CASSLGGGLETQYF,TGTGCCAGCAGCTTAGGGGGGGGGCTAGAGACCCAGTACTTC
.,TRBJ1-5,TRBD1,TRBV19,CASSGGQGGSQPQHF,TGTGCCAGTAGTGGAGGACAGGGTGGAAGTCAGCCCCAGCATTTT
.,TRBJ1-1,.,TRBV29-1,CSVVAGDTEAFF,TGCAGCGTTGTTGCGGGTGACACTGAAGCTTTCTTT
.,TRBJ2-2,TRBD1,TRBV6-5,CASSYDRVLFGELFF,TGTGCCAGCAGTTACGACAGGGTGTTATTTGGGGAGCTGTTTTTT
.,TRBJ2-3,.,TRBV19,CASRSTDTQYF,TGTGCCAGTAGGAGCACAGATACGCAGTATTTT
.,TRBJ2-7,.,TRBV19,CASGPRDALFYEQYF,TGTGCCAGTGGCCCCCGGGACGCCCTATTCTACGAGCAGTACTTC
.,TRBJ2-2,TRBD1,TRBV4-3,CASSQATGHTGELFF,TGCGCCAGCAGCCAAGCGACAGGGCACACCGGGGAGCTGTTTTTT
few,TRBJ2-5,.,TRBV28,CASSFDTTQETQYF,TGTGCCAGCAGTTTTGACACCACCCAAGAGACCCAGTACTTC
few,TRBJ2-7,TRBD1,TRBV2,CASMGTGSHEQYF,TGTGCCAGCATGGGGACAGGGAGCCACGAGCAGTACTTC
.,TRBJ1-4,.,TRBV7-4,CASSLALYWGQPTNEKLFF,TGTGCCAGCAGCTTAGCGCTCTACTGGGGACAACCAACTAATGAAAAACTGTTTTTT
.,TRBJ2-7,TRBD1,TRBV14,CASSPLTGTGLYEQYF,TGTGCCAGCAGCCCCTTGACCGGGACAGGGTTGTACGAGCAGTACTTC
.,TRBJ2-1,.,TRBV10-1,CAKAGSTYNEQFF,TGCGCCAAAGCGGGTTCTACCTACAATGAGCAGTTCTTC
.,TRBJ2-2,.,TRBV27,CASVDSYQGGTGELFF,TGTGCCAGTGTCGACAGCTACCAAGGGGGAACCGGGGAGCTGTTTTTT
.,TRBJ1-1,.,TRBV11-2,CASNFGPIRQVNTEAFF,TGTGCCAGCAACTTCGGACCCATCCGGCAGGTGAACACTGAAGCTTTCTTT
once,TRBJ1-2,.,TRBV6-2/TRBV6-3,CASSYSPQGGGYGYTF,TGTGCCAGCAGTTACTCCCCCCAAGGAGGCGGGTATGGCTACACCTTC
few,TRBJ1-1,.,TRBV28,CASSPPRSEAFF,TGTGCCAGCAGTCCTCCCCGATCAGAAGCTTTCTTT
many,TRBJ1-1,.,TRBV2,CASSSRGENTEAFF,TGTGCCAGCAGTTCAAGGGGGGAGAACACTGAAGCTTTCTTT
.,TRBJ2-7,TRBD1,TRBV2,CAGGQFSYEQYF,TGTGCCGGGGGACAGTTCTCCTACGAGCAGTACTTC
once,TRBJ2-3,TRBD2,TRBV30,CACRTSGGPDTQYF,TGTGCCTGCCGGACTAGCGGGGGGCCAGATACGCAGTATTTT
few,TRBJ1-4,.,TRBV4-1,CASSQVQVSNEKLFF,TGCGCCAGCAGCCAAGTACAGGTCTCTAATGAAAAACTGTTTTTT
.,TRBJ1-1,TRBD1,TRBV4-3,CASSRSTGRNTEAFF,TGCGCCAGCAGCCGTTCGACAGGGCGAAACACTGAAGCTTTCTTT
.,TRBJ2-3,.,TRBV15,CATSRDLGLTDTQYF,TGTGCCACCAGCAGAGACTTGGGACTCACAGATACGCAGTATTTT
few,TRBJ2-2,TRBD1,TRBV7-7,CASSPIAGTGRTGELFF,TGTGCCAGCAGCCCGATCGCCGGGACAGGGCGCACCGGGGAGCTGTTTTTT
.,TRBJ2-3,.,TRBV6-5,CASSSRTPTDTQYF,TGTGCCAGCAGTTCCCGGACTCCCACAGATACGCAGTATTTT